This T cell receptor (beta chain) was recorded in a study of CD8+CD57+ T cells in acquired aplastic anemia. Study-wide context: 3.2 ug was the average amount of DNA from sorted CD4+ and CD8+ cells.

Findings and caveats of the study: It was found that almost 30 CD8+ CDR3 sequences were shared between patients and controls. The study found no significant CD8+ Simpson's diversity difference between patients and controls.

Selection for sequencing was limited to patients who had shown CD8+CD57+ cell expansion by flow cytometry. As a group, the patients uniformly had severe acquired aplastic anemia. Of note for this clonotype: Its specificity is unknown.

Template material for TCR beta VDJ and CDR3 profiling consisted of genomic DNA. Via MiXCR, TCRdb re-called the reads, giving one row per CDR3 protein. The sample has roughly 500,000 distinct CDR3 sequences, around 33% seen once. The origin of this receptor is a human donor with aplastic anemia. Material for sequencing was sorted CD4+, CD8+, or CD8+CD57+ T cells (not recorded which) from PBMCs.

CDR3 residues: CASSPGTTKQFF. DNA for the CDR3: TGTGCCAGCAGTCCCGGGACAACGAAGCAGTTCTTC. The V and J genes are TRBV2 and TRBJ2-1; D may be TRBD1 (6 bases). V gave up 5 bases and J gave up 11 bases, with 13 bases separating them. This CDR3 region has 12 residues. Germline CDR1 is SNHLY and CDR2 is FYNNEI. The variable domain in full, with the rest retrieved from reference TRBV2 and TRBJ2-1, is EPEVTQTPSHQVTQMGQEVILRCVPISNHLYFYWYRQILGQKVEFLVSFYNNEISEKSEIFDDQFSVERPDGSNFTLKIRSTKLEDSAMYFCASSPGTTKQFFGPGTRLTVL.